Presented here are 4 T cell receptor beta chains from one specimen sequenced in a study of patients and donors after allogeneic stem cell transplantation. TCRdb passed the RT-PCR reads through MiXCR, listing each CDR3 protein once. Among over 200,000 distinct CDR3 sequences, around 40% were seen once, and the ten largest hold around 10%. The specimen was blood, either unsorted or a sorted T cell fraction (not recorded which). The receptors derive from a human donor who was either an allogeneic HSCT recipient or a stem cell or donor lymphocyte infusion donor (not recorded which). It is not recorded whose cells these are; they may come from a transplant donor.

The chain has TRBV20-1 and TRBJ1-2; no clear D. Germline V CDR1 and CDR2: DFQATT, SNEGSKA (reference sequence). Trimming took 0 bases from V and 8 from J, leaving 13 bases between them. The CDR3 sequence is 13 residues long. The CDR3, as DNA: TGCAGTGCTAGAGAATCCCTGTATCTGGGCTACACCTTC. This translates into CSARESLYLGYTF.

The rearrangement uses TRBV7-9 and TRBJ1-1; 7 bases fit TRBD1. The CDR3 consists of 16 residues. V shed 1 base and J 2 bases; nucleotides not matched to a gene: 7. Germline CDR1 is SEHNR and CDR2 is FQNEAQ (reference sequence). This CDR3 reads CASSLGRQGLNTEAFF. The CDR3 region has the DNA TGTGCCAGCAGCTTAGGGCGACAGGGCCTTAACACTGAAGCTTTCTTT.

This clonotype was seen a few times. The chain combines TRBV4-1 with TRBJ1-6; tentatively, D is TRBD1 (5 bases). Germline V gene data show CDR1 as MGHRA and CDR2 as YSYEKL. V dropped 2 bases and J dropped 3 bases, with 20 bases sitting between them. The CDR3 spans 19 residues. The CDR3 DNA sequence: TGCGCCAGCAGCCAACGGCTCCCAGGGCCGCCGGGCTATAATTCACCCCTCCACTTT. Its protein is CASSQRLPGPPGYNSPLHF.

V usage is TRBV28 and J usage is TRBJ2-7; 9 bases match TRBD1. The V segment lost 5 bases and the J segment 1 base; nucleotides outside the gene matches: 9. The CDR3 loop spans 16 amino acids. The germline V gene encodes CDR1 MDHEN and CDR2 SYDVKM. DNA of the CDR3: TGTGCCAGCAGTCGTACCCGCGGGACAGGGTCCTACGAGCAGTACTTC. It is translated as CASSRTRGTGSYEQYF.